These 18 T cell receptor beta chains were sequenced from one sample in a study of T cells expressing NK-cell markers. TCRdb reprocessed the 5' RACE reads and reports one entry per CDR3 protein, with no DNA. The table for this sample gives around 380,000 distinct CDR3 sequences. The sequenced material came from blood T cells: a sorted CD56 or NKG2C T cell subset, CD4+ or CD8+ T cells, or bulk PBMC T cells (not recorded which). Source of these receptors: a woman aged 45-60 years in good health.

The chain employs TRBV9 and TRBJ2-1; the D gene TCRdb calls, TRBD1, cannot be checked with no DNA. The CDR3 contains 15 residues. Germline V CDR1 and CDR2: SGDLS, YYNGEE. The CDR3 sequence: CASRRQASSYNEQFF.

The chain joins TRBV7-9 to TRBJ2-1. The CDR3 totals 16 residues. CDR1 and CDR2 from the germline V gene are SEHNR and FQNEAQ (reference sequence). Here the CDR3 reads CASSLERSSSYNEQFF. Based on the CDR3 plus reference TRBV7-9 and TRBJ2-1, the full variable domain is DTGVSQNPRHKITKRGQNVTFRCDPISEHNRLYWYRQTLGQGPEFLTYFQNEAQLEKSRLLSDRFSAERPKGSFSTLEIQRTEQGDSAMYLCASSLERSSSYNEQFFGPGTRLTVL.

This chain links TRBV9 with TRBJ2-7; no DNA is available, so the TRBD2 call from TCRdb remains unchecked. In germline, CDR1 is SGDLS, CDR2 YYNGEE. The length of the CDR3 is 15 residues. This CDR3 reads CASSPHEGVTYEQYF.

The genes are TRBV12-3 or TRBV12-4 and TRBJ1-1; TCRdb outputs TRBD1, but without DNA this stays unchecked. This CDR3 is built from 14 residues. This CDR3 is CASRPNRGNTEAFF.

The chain uses TRBV5-1 and TRBJ2-2; absent DNA, TCRdb's TRBD2 call cannot be checked. CDR3 length: 18 residues. Germline CDR1 reads SGHRS; CDR2 reads YFSETQ. CDR3 amino acids: CASSHLSGTRANTGELFF.

The genes are TRBV20-1 and TRBJ1-1; TCRdb lists TRBD1, though no DNA is available to test this call. This CDR3 spans 12 amino acids. Germline V gene lookup returns CDR1 DFQATT and CDR2 SNEGSKA (reference sequence). The CDR3 loop reads CSAREDTAEAFF.

This chain links TRBV4-1 with TRBJ1-3. CDR3 length: 12 amino acids. In germline, CDR1 is MGHRA, CDR2 YSYEKL. The CDR3 reads CASSQVGNTIYF.

V gene TRBV19 combines with J gene TRBJ2-1; TCRdb's assignment of TRBD1 cannot be checked, as there is no DNA. The CDR3 sequence is 13 residues long. The V gene's germline CDR1 is LNHDA and CDR2 SQIVND (reference sequence). The CDR3 spells CASRIVGVNEQFF.

The CDR3 reads CSAEGYSGPRPRGSYNEQFF. The V gene is TRBV29-1, the J gene TRBJ2-1; TCRdb designates TRBD2, a call that cannot be tested without DNA. Germline assignment: CDR1 SQVTM and CDR2 ANQGSEA. This CDR3 is 20 amino acids long.

J is TRBJ1-5 and V is TRBV29-1. Germline CDR1 is SQVTM and CDR2 is ANQGSEA. This CDR3 contains 13 residues. The CDR3 is CSVLGFGNQPQHF.

The genes are TRBV12-3 or TRBV12-4 and TRBJ1-2; TCRdb designates TRBD1, a call that cannot be tested without DNA. CDR3 length: 15 amino acids. The CDR3 here is CASSYTPGHSYGYTF.

The V and J genes are TRBV7-2 and TRBJ2-1. The CDR3 is 13 amino acids. In germline, CDR1 is SGHTA, CDR2 FQGNSA. CDR3 loop: CASSALANNEQFF.

The CDR3 sequence is CASSFSQGQYNGYTF. The chain uses TRBV5-1 and TRBJ1-2; the TRBD1 assignment by TCRdb is unverifiable without DNA. The CDR3 has 15 residues. CDR1 is SGHRS, CDR2 YFSETQ, per germline.

V is TRBV5-1 and J is TRBJ2-1. Germline values: CDR1 SGHRS, CDR2 YFSETQ. The CDR3 is made up of 12 amino acids. The CDR3 here is CASSRGVDEQFF.

The gene calls are TRBV6-5 and TRBJ2-2. The CDR3 is 14 amino acids. Looked up from germline, CDR1 is MNHEY and CDR2 is SVGAGI. The chain's CDR3 is CASSYSRWNGELFF.

The chain carries TRBV7-9 and TRBJ2-1; TCRdb lists TRBD2, though no DNA is available to test this call. The CDR3 consists of 15 residues. Germline-derived CDR1 and CDR2 are SEHNR and FQNEAQ (reference sequence). The CDR3 sequence: CASSSVGTPGDEQFF.

This chain uses TRBV12-3 or TRBV12-4 with TRBJ2-1; TCRdb picks TRBD1, but there is no DNA to check that call. The CDR3 runs 15 residues. CDR3: CASRRYSSGNNEQFF.

CDR3 sequence reads: CASSQDFIWFF. The chain is built from TRBV3-1 and TRBJ2-1. This CDR3 contains 11 residues. Germline CDR1 is LGHDT and CDR2 is YNNKEL (reference sequence).